This T cell receptor beta chain was sequenced during a study of blood T cell repertoires in COVID-19. Study-level information: The study drew acute and convalescent COVID-19 samples from the United States, Italy and Spain. T cells, B-cell-depleted T cells, or PBMCs supplied cDNA or gDNA.

Here immunoSEQ multiplex PCR was the method, and the copy in TCRdb shows in-frame clones only, minus some. The sample shows approximately 350,000 clones, approximately 90% of them seen only once. Looked up from germline, CDR1 is KGHSH and CDR2 is LQKENI. Trimming took 3 bases from V and 0 from J, leaving 9 bases between them. The CDR3 extends over 16 amino acids. The genes are TRBV18 and TRBJ1-6; no definite D call. The clonotype comes from a young woman who had recovered from COVID-19. The specimen was peripheral blood. CDR3 loop: CASSPRASSYNSPLHF. The CDR3 DNA is TGTGCCAGCTCACCGCGCGCGAGCTCCTATAATTCACCCCTCCACTTT.